A single sample is the source of the 15 T cell receptor beta chains below, sequenced in a study of T cells in Graves' hyperthyroidism and ophthalmopathy. Amplified TCR beta CDR3 regions derived from RNA transcripts. RT-PCR in the first round (using the HTBI primer set) targeted the TCR CDR3. TCRdb redid the calling of the multiplex PCR reads with MiXCR, one entry per CDR3 protein. The data contain some 350,000 distinct CDR3 sequences, about 20% of them seen just once; the ten biggest clones take up 3.7%. Sample: blood. The source is a woman aged 18 to 35 with Graves' hyperthyroidism.

This clonotype has ten or more counts. The genes are TRBV11-3 and TRBJ2-5; 7 nucleotides agree with TRBD2. Germline V gene data show CDR1 as SGHNT and CDR2 as YENEEA. The V gene end was trimmed by 5 bases and the J gene end by 4 bases; junction bases not matched to a gene: 13. The CDR3 has 16 amino acids. The CDR3, as DNA: TGTGCCAGCAGCCCCCGGGGGGACCCGGATGGAGAGACCCAGTACTTC. Its translation: CASSPRGDPDGETQYF. Combining the CDR3 with reference TRBV11-3 and TRBJ2-5 gives the whole variable domain EAGVVQSPRYKIIEKKQPVAFWCNPISGHNTLYWYLQNLGQGPELLIRYENEEAVDDSQLPKDRFSAERLKGVDSTLKIQPAELGDSAVYLCASSPRGDPDGETQYFGPGTRLLVL.

This clonotype appeared many times. The chain links TRBV6-1 to TRBJ2-2; D is uncertain. CDR1 is MNHNS, CDR2 SASEGT, per germline. Trimming removed 5 bases from V and 1 base from J, with 11 bases in between. The CDR3 is 15 amino acids. The chain's CDR3 is CASSPSSLNTGELFF. DNA of the CDR3: TGTGCCAGCAGTCCCAGTTCGCTGAACACCGGGGAGCTGTTTTTT.

The chain carries TRBV4-1 and TRBJ2-5; possibly TRBD1 for D (5 bases). The CDR3 extends over 14 amino acids. The V end was cut by 0 bases, the J end by 3 bases, with 8 bases between. CDR1 MGHRA and CDR2 YSYEKL come from the germline V gene. The CDR3 DNA is TGCGCCAGCAGCCAAGATCCCAGGGAAGAGACCCAGTACTTC. Encoded protein: CASSQDPREETQYF.

Ten or more counts support this clonotype. This chain links TRBV2 with TRBJ1-6; the D gene is possibly TRBD1 (5 bases). The ends were cut back, 2 bases at V and 8 bases at J, with 16 bases in the middle. Germline lookup yields CDR1 SNHLY and CDR2 FYNNEI. The CDR3 runs 16 residues. The CDR3 is CASSEPGHTRDSPLHF. The CDR3 bases are TGTGCCAGCAGTGAACCCGGACACACGCGGGATTCACCCCTCCACTTT.

CDR3 nucleotide sequence: TGCGCCAGCAGCCAACGGGACACTGGGGGAGAGACCCAGTACTTC. Translated: CASSQRDTGGETQYF. The rearrangement joins TRBV4-1 to TRBJ2-5; the D gene is possibly TRBD1 (6 bases). Trimming removed 2 bases from V and 4 bases from J, with 14 bases in between. The CDR3 spans 15 residues. From germline, CDR1 is MGHRA and CDR2 YSYEKL.

This clonotype was seen repeatedly, ten times or more. This sequence joins TRBV29-1 and TRBJ1-2; the match to TRBD1 covers 7 bases. The CDR3 length is 12 residues. Trimming took 4 bases from V and 8 from J; bases not matched to a gene: 7. The germline V gene has CDR1 SQVTM and CDR2 ANQGSEA. The CDR3 sequence: CSVVRGAKGYTF. The CDR3 DNA reads as TGCAGCGTTGTCAGGGGGGCTAAAGGCTACACCTTC.

This clonotype appeared many times. V usage is TRBV6-1 and J usage is TRBJ1-2; D remains unclear. Germline CDR1 MNHNS, CDR2 SASEGT. Deletions cut 4 bases from V and 8 bases from J, with 20 bases between. This CDR3 region has 15 residues. Here the CDR3 reads CASSVSQASRRGYTF. The CDR3, as DNA: TGTGCCAGCAGTGTTTCCCAGGCAAGCCGCCGGGGCTACACCTTC.

This clonotype was counted many times. The gene calls are TRBV15 and TRBJ2-5, with D maybe TRBD2 (5 bases). CDR1 is LNHNV, CDR2 YYDKDF, per germline (reference sequence). Trimming cost V 3 bases and J 7 bases, with 6 bases left between them. The CDR3 covers 11 residues. The DNA of the CDR3 is TGTGCCACCAGCAGCCGGGGGACCCAGTACTTC. Translation: CATSSRGTQYF. Filled out from reference TRBV15 and TRBJ2-5, the complete variable domain reads DAMVIQNPRYQVTQFGKPVTLSCSQTLNHNVMYWYQQKSSQAPKLLFHYYDKDFNNEADTPDNFQSRRPNTSFCFLDIRSPGLGDTAMYLCATSSRGTQYFGPGTRLLVL.

This clonotype has only a few counts. A single base separates this from a much larger clone, so it may be a read error. The J gene is TRBJ2-5, the V gene TRBV2; either TRBD1 or TRBD2 may fit D (5 bases each). From germline, CDR1 is SNHLY and CDR2 FYNNEI. This CDR3 has 15 amino acids. The CDR3 here is CTSSATRGTQETQYF. DNA of the CDR3: TGTACCAGCAGTGCCACTAGGGGTACCCAAGAGACCCAGTACTTC.

The chain combines TRBV9 with TRBJ2-2, with 8 bases matching TRBD1. Germline V gives CDR1 SGDLS, CDR2 YYNGEE. This CDR3 region has 15 residues. J lost 4 bases, V lost 2 bases, and 4 bases had no gene match. CDR3 nucleotides: TGTGCCAGCAGCGTCCGGGACAGGAGCACCGGGGAGCTGTTTTTT. This gives the protein CASSVRDRSTGELFF. Using reference TRBV9 and TRBJ2-2 for the parts outside the CDR3, the full variable domain is DSGVTQTPKHLITATGQRVTLRCSPRSGDLSVYWYQQSLDQGLQFLIQYYNGEERAKGNILERFSAQQFPDLHSELNLSSLELGDSALYFCASSVRDRSTGELFFGEGSRLTVL.

There are many counts of this clonotype. V usage is TRBV20-1 and J usage is TRBJ1-5; possible D gene TRBD1, 5 bases. The CDR3 is 14 amino acids. With 3 bases removed from V and 5 bases from J, the gap between germline ends came to 14 bases. Looked up from germline, CDR1 is DFQATT and CDR2 is SNEGSKA (reference sequence). The CDR3 loop is CSASLRGFDQPQHF. CDR3 nucleotide sequence: TGCAGTGCTAGTCTCCGGGGCTTCGATCAGCCCCAGCATTTT.

There are a few counts of this clonotype. The chain links TRBV19 to TRBJ1-5; D perhaps matches TRBD1 (5 bases). Germline loops: CDR1 LNHDA, CDR2 SQIVND (reference sequence). CDR3 size: 15 residues. V lost 1 base to trimming and J lost 3 bases, with 10 bases between them. The chain's CDR3 is CASSIGRQNNQPQHF. For the CDR3, the DNA is TGTGCCAGTAGTATAGGAAGACAGAACAATCAGCCCCAGCATTTT.

This clonotype was observed at least ten times. The chain recombines TRBV12-3 or TRBV12-4 with TRBJ1-5; no clear D gene. Trimming removed 8 bases from V and 2 bases from J, with 10 bases in between. The CDR3 sequence is 13 residues long. The CDR3 spells CASVGVGNQPQHF. Here the CDR3 DNA reads TGTGCCAGCGTCGGAGTTGGCAATCAGCCCCAGCATTTT.

This clonotype was counted at least ten times. The chain employs TRBV11-1 and TRBJ2-7, with 7 bases fitting TRBD2. Germline loops: CDR1 SGHAT, CDR2 FQDESV (reference sequence). With V trimmed by 6 bases and J by 4 bases, 6 bases remained unmatched. CDR3 length: 13 amino acids. CDR3 sequence reads: CASSSDGGYEQYF. CDR3 sequence (DNA): TGTGCCAGCAGTTCAGACGGGGGGTACGAGCAGTACTTC.

J is TRBJ2-7 and V is TRBV6-1, with no clear D. Germline V CDR1 and CDR2: MNHNS, SASEGT. With 1 base removed from V and 9 bases from J, the gap between germline ends came to 7 bases. CDR3 size: 11 residues. CDR3 in amino acids: CASSEGAPQYF. The CDR3 DNA reads as TGTGCCAGCAGTGAAGGGGCACCGCAGTACTTC.